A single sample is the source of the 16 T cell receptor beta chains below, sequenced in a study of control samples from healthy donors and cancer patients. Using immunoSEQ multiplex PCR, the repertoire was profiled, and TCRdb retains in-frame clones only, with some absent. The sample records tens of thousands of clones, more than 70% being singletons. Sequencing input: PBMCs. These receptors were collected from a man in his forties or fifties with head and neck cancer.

Here the CDR3 reads CASSSGHMNTEAFF. For the CDR3, the DNA is TGTGCCAGCAGTTCAGGACACATGAACACTGAAGCTTTCTTT. This sequence joins TRBV28 and TRBJ1-1; possible D gene TRBD1, 5 bases. There are 14 residues in the CDR3. Germline V CDR1 and CDR2: MDHEN, SYDVKM. V was trimmed by 4 bases and J by 0 bases, leaving 9 bases between them.

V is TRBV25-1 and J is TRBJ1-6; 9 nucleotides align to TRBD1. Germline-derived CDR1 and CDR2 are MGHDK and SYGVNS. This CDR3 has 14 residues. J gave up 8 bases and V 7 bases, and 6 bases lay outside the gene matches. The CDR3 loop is CASILTGGYSPLHF. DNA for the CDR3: TGTGCCAGCATCCTGACAGGGGGATATTCACCCCTCCACTTT.

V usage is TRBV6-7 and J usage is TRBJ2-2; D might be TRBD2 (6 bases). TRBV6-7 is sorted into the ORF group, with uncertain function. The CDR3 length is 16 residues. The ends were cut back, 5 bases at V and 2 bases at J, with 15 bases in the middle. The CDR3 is CASSPPRGENTGELFF. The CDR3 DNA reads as TGTGCCAGCAGTCCGCCGCGGGGCGAAAACACCGGGGAGCTGTTTTTT.

The CDR3 region is CASSLATGQGQPQHF. The DNA of the CDR3 is TGTGCCAGCAGCCTTGCAACGGGACAGGGGCAGCCCCAGCATTTT. This chain connects TRBV16 to TRBJ1-5; 10 bases align to TRBD1. Germline V gene lookup returns CDR1 KGHSY and CDR2 FQNENV. The V and J ends lost 4 bases and 7 bases, in that order; junction bases with no gene match: 7. This CDR3 contains 15 residues.

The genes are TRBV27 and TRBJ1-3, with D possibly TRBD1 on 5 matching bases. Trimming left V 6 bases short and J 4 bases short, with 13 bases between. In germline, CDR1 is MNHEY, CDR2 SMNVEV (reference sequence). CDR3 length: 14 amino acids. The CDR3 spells CASRAGIAGNTIYF. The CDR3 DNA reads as TGTGCCAGCAGGGCAGGGATTGCGGGAAACACCATATATTTT.

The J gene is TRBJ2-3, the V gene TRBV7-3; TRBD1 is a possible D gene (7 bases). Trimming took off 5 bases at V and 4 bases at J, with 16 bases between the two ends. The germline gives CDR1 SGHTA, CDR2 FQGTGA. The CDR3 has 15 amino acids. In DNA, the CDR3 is TGTGCCAGCAGCCTTGGGGGGCAGGGGGCAGATACGCAGTATTTT. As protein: CASSLGGQGADTQYF.

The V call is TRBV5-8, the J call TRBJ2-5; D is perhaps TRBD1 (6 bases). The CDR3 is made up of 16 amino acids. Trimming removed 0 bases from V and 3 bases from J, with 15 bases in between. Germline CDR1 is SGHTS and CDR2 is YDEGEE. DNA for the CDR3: TGTGCCAGCAGCTTGGGAGGGGGTAGCGTGAAAGAGACCCAGTACTTC. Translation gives CASSLGGGSVKETQYF.

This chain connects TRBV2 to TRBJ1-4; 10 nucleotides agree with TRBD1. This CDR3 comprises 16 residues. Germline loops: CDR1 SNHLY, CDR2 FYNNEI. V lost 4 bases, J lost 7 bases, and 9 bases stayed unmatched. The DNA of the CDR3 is TGTGCCAGCAGTGGACAGGGGGCGCATATGGGTGAAAAACTGTTTTTT. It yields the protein CASSGQGAHMGEKLFF.

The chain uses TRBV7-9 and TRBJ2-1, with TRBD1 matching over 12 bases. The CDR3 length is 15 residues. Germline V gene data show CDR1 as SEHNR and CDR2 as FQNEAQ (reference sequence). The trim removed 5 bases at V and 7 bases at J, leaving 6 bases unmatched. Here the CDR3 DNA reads TGTGCCAGCAGCCGAGGGACAGGGGGCGGGAATGAGCAGTTCTTC. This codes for CASSRGTGGGNEQFF.

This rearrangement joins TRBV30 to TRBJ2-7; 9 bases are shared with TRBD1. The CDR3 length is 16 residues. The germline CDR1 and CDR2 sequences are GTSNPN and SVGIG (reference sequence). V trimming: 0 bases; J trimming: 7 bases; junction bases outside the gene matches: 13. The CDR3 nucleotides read TGTGCCTGGAGTGTGGTCCCGGGACAGGGAGCGGGGGAGCAGTACTTC. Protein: CAWSVVPGQGAGEQYF.

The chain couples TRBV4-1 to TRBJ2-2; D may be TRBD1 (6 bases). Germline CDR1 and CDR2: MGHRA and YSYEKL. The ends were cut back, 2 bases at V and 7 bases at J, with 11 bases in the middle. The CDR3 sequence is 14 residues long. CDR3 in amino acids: CASSQKGGLGELFF. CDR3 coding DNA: TGCGCCAGCAGCCAAAAAGGGGGTCTCGGGGAGCTGTTTTTT.

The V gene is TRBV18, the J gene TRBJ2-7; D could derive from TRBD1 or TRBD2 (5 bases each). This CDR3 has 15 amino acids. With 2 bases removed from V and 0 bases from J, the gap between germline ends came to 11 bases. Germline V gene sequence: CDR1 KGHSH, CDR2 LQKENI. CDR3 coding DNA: TGTGCCAGCTCACCATCGCAGGGACGCTCCTACGAGCAGTACTTC. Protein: CASSPSQGRSYEQYF.

CDR3 coding DNA: TGCGCCAGCAGCCATCGGACAGCCGACAATCAGCCCCAGCATTTT. It encodes CASSHRTADNQPQHF. The genes are TRBV4-1 and TRBJ1-5; TRBD1 might be the D (6 bases). The CDR3 is 15 amino acids. The germline gives CDR1 MGHRA, CDR2 YSYEKL. Trimming cost V 3 bases and J 3 bases, with 12 bases left between them.

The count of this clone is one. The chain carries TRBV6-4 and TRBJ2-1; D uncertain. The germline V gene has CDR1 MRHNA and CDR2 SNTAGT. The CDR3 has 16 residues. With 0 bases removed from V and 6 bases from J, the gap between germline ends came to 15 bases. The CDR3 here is CASSDSFGPPGNEQFF. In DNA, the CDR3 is TGTGCCAGCAGTGACTCGTTCGGGCCACCTGGCAATGAGCAGTTCTTC.

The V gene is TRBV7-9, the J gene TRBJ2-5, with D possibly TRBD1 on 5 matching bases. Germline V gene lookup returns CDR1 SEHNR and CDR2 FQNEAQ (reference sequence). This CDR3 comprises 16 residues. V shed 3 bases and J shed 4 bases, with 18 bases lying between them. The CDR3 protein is CASSFGVGAWRETQYF. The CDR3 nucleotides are TGTGCCAGCAGCTTTGGGGTAGGGGCTTGGAGAGAGACCCAGTACTTC.

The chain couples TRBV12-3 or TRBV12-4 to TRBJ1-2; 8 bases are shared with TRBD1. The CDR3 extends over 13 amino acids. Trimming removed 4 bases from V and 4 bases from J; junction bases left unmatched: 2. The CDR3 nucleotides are TGTGCCAGCAGTTCCAGGGGGCCCTATGGCTACACCTTC. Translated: CASSSRGPYGYTF.